This TCR beta chain was retrieved from a study of blood T cell repertoires in COVID-19. About the study: Sites across the United States, Italy and Spain contributed samples from acute and convalescent COVID-19. T cells, B-cell-depleted T cells, or PBMCs provided the cDNA or gDNA that served as material.

The CDR3 is 16 amino acids. Germline loops: CDR1 MNHEY, CDR2 SVGEGT. Trimming shortened V by 0 bases and J by 0 bases, and 9 bases separated the two germline ends. The Seattle site enrolled patients during active infection and followed them longitudinally. Original analysis: Scientists estimated how many nucleated cells there were by amplifying reference gene primers. Method: immunoSEQ multiplex PCR; TCRdb's copy keeps in-frame clones and lacks some. V and J calls and clone size are as listed in that table; D and trimming were resolved from the DNA. The sample lists roughly 250,000 clones; 84% were seen once.

The receptor comes from a person aged 65 to 85 with COVID-19, enrolled during active disease. Material: peripheral blood. The genes are TRBV6-2 or TRBV6-3 and TRBJ1-5; maybe TRBD1 (6 bases). CDR3 sequence (DNA): TGTGCCAGCAGTTACTCGGGGGCCCATAGCAATCAGCCCCAGCATTTT. It yields the protein CASSYSGAHSNQPQHF.